These 8 T cell receptor beta chains came from one sample sequenced in a study of cytomegalovirus exposure and HLA in healthy donors. Use of 60 Vbeta and 13 Jbeta primers characterized the PCR. Using immunoSEQ multiplex PCR, the repertoire was profiled, and TCRdb retains in-frame clones only, with some absent. The top ten hold 2% to 2.5% of the sample, which has 150,000 to 200,000 clones, around 84% seen once. What was sequenced was PBMCs. All receptors derive from a man aged 18 to 29 in good health and CMV-seropositive.

This chain joins TRBV7-9 and TRBJ2-3; 9 bases agree with TRBD2. Germline V gene lookup returns CDR1 SEHNR and CDR2 FQNEAQ (reference sequence). This CDR3 is 14 amino acids long. V was clipped by 8 bases and J by 4 bases; unmatched bases: 7. The chain's CDR3 is CASGGTSPPDTQYF. Here the CDR3 DNA reads TGTGCCAGCGGCGGGACTAGCCCCCCAGATACGCAGTATTTT.

J is TRBJ1-6 and V is TRBV7-8, with D perhaps matching TRBD1 (5 bases). Trimming pared 5 bases from V and 6 bases from J, leaving 20 bases between. From germline, CDR1 is SGHVS and CDR2 FQNEAQ. CDR3 length equals 17 residues. Here the CDR3 reads CASSPTDVLGRNSPLHF. CDR3 nucleotides: TGTGCCAGCAGCCCGACGGACGTTCTGGGGCGTAATTCACCCCTCCACTTT.

In its sample, this clone was seen a few times. The chain combines TRBV6-5 with TRBJ2-1, with 7 bases aligning to TRBD2. The CDR3 length is 14 residues. V was clipped by 3 bases and J by 6 bases; unmatched bases: 5. CDR1 MNHEY and CDR2 SVGAGI come from the germline V gene. This chain's CDR3 is CASSYRGEGNEQFF. DNA of the CDR3: TGTGCCAGCAGTTATCGGGGGGAGGGCAATGAGCAGTTCTTC.

As to this clone: At one of its ends the junction is not consistent with the germline gene, which may arise from a read error. The genes are TRBV27 and TRBJ2-6, with a weak D call TRBD1 (5 bases). In germline, CDR1 is MNHEY, CDR2 SMNVEV (reference sequence). This CDR3 contains 15 residues. This CDR3 reads CASSLSFSGANGLTF. In DNA, the CDR3 is TGTGCCAGCAGTTTATCGTTCTCTGGGGCCAACGGCCTGACTTTC. The full variable domain, completed using reference TRBV27 and TRBJ2-6, is EAQVTQNPRYLITVTGKKLTVTCSQNMNHEYMSWYRQDPGLGLRQIYYSMNVEVTDKGDVPEGYKVSRKEKRNFPLILESPSPNQTSLYFCASSLSFSGANGLTFGAGSRLTVL.

This clone came up once. The V gene is TRBV19, the J gene TRBJ1-1, with D unclear. This CDR3 contains 9 residues. Trimming took 11 bases from V and 6 from J, leaving 7 bases between them. Germline CDR1 and CDR2: LNHDA and SQIVND (reference sequence). As DNA, the CDR3 is TGTGCCCGCGGGGCTGAAGCTTTCTTT. It yields the protein CARGAEAFF.

The chain joins TRBV5-1 to TRBJ1-1; 9 nucleotides match TRBD1. Trimming cost V 0 bases and J 4 bases; bases outside gene matches: 13. The V gene's germline CDR1 is SGHRS and CDR2 YFSETQ. The CDR3 has 18 amino acids. CDR3 nucleotide sequence: TGCGCCAGCAGCTTGGGTTCTGGGACAGGGATTCTGGGCACTGAAGCTTTCTTT. Protein: CASSLGSGTGILGTEAFF. The variable domain in full, completed from reference TRBV5-1 and TRBJ1-1, reads KAGVTQTPRYLIKTRGQQVTLSCSPISGHRSVSWYQQTPGQGLQFLFEYFSETQRNKGNFPGRFSGRQFSNSRSEMNVSTLELGDSALYLCASSLGSGTGILGTEAFFGQGTRLTVV.

The chain recombines TRBV14 with TRBJ2-5; 7 bases are a match to TRBD2. The J call is in doubt because the DNA end fits TRBJ2-7 better. Per germline, CDR1 SGHDN and CDR2 FVKESK. The CDR3 contains 15 residues. As DNA, the CDR3 is TGTGCCAGCAGATCTACGGGGGGTCCCTCCTACGAGCAGTACTTC. Amino acid sequence: CASRSTGGPSYEQYF.

The chain combines TRBV7-9 with TRBJ2-1; D is ambiguous. Germline CDR1 is SEHNR and CDR2 is FQNEAQ (reference sequence). Trimming removed 1 base from V and 7 bases from J, with 8 bases in between. CDR3 length: 13 residues. The CDR3 DNA is TGTGCCAGCAGCTTAGGCGGTGGGAATGAGCAGTTCTTC. It codes for CASSLGGGNEQFF.